The 7 T cell receptor beta chains below come from one sample, sequenced in a study of glioma-infiltrating T cells after dendritic cell vaccination. Produced via immunoSEQ multiplex PCR; TCRdb's table is partial and in-frame only. Of fewer than 90,000 clones in the sample, around four fifths were seen once. This sample's time point: after dendritic cell vaccination, including at tumor progression/relapse. The starting material was blood, obtained after dendritic cell vaccination. The source is a human donor with glioblastoma.

The chain uses TRBV29-1 and TRBJ2-7, with D maybe TRBD2 (6 bases). The V and J ends lost 4 bases and 5 bases respectively, with 12 bases between them. In germline, CDR1 is SQVTM, CDR2 ANQGSEA. The CDR3 is 12 amino acids. The CDR3 nucleotides read TGCAGCGTTGTGGAGGGGACCCACGAGCAGTACTTC. Translated: CSVVEGTHEQYF.

The chain uses TRBV5-4 and TRBJ2-7, with 8 bases aligning to TRBD2. The CDR3 covers 15 residues. The germline V gene has CDR1 SGHNT and CDR2 YYREEE (reference sequence). The V gene end was trimmed by 2 bases and the J gene end by 6 bases; junction bases not matched to a gene: 10. Written as DNA, the CDR3 is TGTGCCAGCAGCTTTGGACGGGGGGGCCAATTCGAGCAGTACTTC. Its translation: CASSFGRGGQFEQYF.

Notes on this clone: The germline gene is not matched at one end of the junction; a read error may be the cause. The rearrangement joins TRBV2 to TRBJ1-2, with D unclear. CDR1 and CDR2 (germline): SNHLY, FYNNEI. The CDR3 spans 12 residues. CDR3 nucleotide sequence: TGTGCCAGCAGGGAAGAGACTTATGGCTACACCTTC. Amino acid sequence: CASREETYGYTF.

The chain joins TRBV4-1 to TRBJ1-4; TRBD1 is a possible D gene (6 bases). Germline CDR1 reads MGHRA; CDR2 reads YSYEKL. CDR3 length: 17 residues. V dropped 0 bases and J dropped 7 bases, with 18 bases sitting between them. CDR3 residues: CASSQDRAGGEGEKLFF. For the CDR3, the DNA is TGCGCCAGCAGCCAAGATAGGGCGGGGGGCGAGGGTGAAAAACTGTTTTTT.

The genes are TRBV4-2 and TRBJ2-2; TRBD2 aligns across 7 bases. There are 16 residues in the CDR3. V gave up 1 base and J gave up 4 bases; unmatched junction bases: 6. In germline, CDR1 is LGHNA, CDR2 YNFKEQ. CDR3 amino acids: CASSQVEPSGTGELFF. Written as DNA, the CDR3 is TGTGCCAGCAGCCAAGTTGAGCCTAGCGGCACCGGGGAGCTGTTTTTT.

This sequence joins TRBV2 and TRBJ2-5, with a tentative D call TRBD1 (5 bases). CDR1 SNHLY and CDR2 FYNNEI come from the germline V gene. Deletions cut 6 bases from V and 4 bases from J, with 15 bases between. CDR3 length: 14 amino acids. As DNA, the CDR3 is TGTGCCAGCAGATTATCAGGGTTGCGAGAGACCCAGTACTTC. This translates into CASRLSGLRETQYF.

The V call is TRBV10-3, the J call TRBJ1-2; no reliable D call. The CDR3 is 16 residues long. The V gene's germline CDR1 is ENHRY and CDR2 SYGVKD. Trimming took off 0 bases at V and 4 bases at J, with 15 bases between the two ends. The CDR3 loop is CAISESREEGSYGYTF. In DNA form, the CDR3 reads TGTGCCATCAGTGAGTCAAGGGAAGAAGGGAGCTATGGCTACACCTTC.